One TCR beta chain is described in this entry. What it binds is unknown. This record comes from a study of blood T cells in healthy people across ages. Whole-study results and caveats: Observed TCR beta diversity showed a strong correlation with the percentage of naive T cells as measured by flow cytometry.

The total RNA that was extracted per sample amounted to at least 5.5 micrograms. Primers used in a second PCR of about 7 to 12 cycles were a sample-barcoded 5' primer and a J-beta primer mix. MiXCR, run by TCRdb on the 5' RACE reads, gives a single entry per CDR3 protein. The sample has about 970,000 distinct CDR3 sequences; roughly 50% are singletons. This receptor was taken from a woman aged 55-70 years in good health. The specimen was blood.

The CDR3 DNA sequence: TGTGCCAGCAGTGTACGTGGTGCCGTCGGTAGGCAGTACTTC. Amino acids: CASSVRGAVGRQYF. V and J are TRBV12-3 or TRBV12-4 and TRBJ2-4, with no clear D. The V end was cut by 5 bases, the J end by 13 bases, with 21 bases between. This CDR3 is built from 14 residues.